This record looks at one T cell receptor (beta chain) sequence and its context. The antigen is undetermined. TCRdb reanalysed the 5' RACE reads using MiXCR and keeps one entry per CDR3 protein. Seen here are just under 9,500 distinct CDR3 sequences, approximately 8.2% observed once, and the top ten hold over 20%. The data stem from a study of spatial heterogeneity in lung cancer. Whole-study results and caveats: Expanded alpha and beta TCR counts within tumors tracked tumor mutation counts.

The CDR3 consists of 15 residues. Germline V gene lookup returns CDR1 MNHEY and CDR2 SVGEGT. The germline V and J ends were trimmed by 2 bases and 5 bases, with 15 bases remaining between them. Time point specified: sample taken at primary tumor resection. Donation came from about 72 patients with untreated early-stage non-small cell lung cancer. This TCR was sampled from a male donor with early-stage non-small cell lung cancer. This chain uses TRBV6-2 or TRBV6-3 with TRBJ2-5, with D tentatively TRBD1 (6 bases). Sequences were derived from lung tumor tissue, sampled at surgery. The CDR3 DNA reads as TGTGCCAGCAGTTACCCCGACAGGCTTGACGAGACCCAGTACTTC. The encoded protein is CASSYPDRLDETQYF.